One sample yielded the 27 T cell receptor beta chains listed below, sequenced in a study of T cell repertoires and Cas9 in healthy adults. Assay: immunoSEQ multiplex PCR; the TCRdb copy retains only in-frame clones and omits some. The sample shows tens of thousands of clones, 75% to 95% of them seen only once. Sequenced input: CD4+ effector T cells (CD127+, CD25-, CD137-, CD154-) from PBMCs; culture status not recorded. These receptors all come from a human donor in good health.

The chain is built from TRBV29-1 and TRBJ1-2; 9 positions match TRBD1. The CDR3 covers 13 residues. Germline CDR1 is SQVTM and CDR2 is ANQGSEA. J gave up 9 bases and V 6 bases, and 11 bases lay outside the gene matches. The CDR3 sequence: CSVEKDRGGSYTF. DNA of the CDR3: TGCAGCGTCGAAAAGGACAGGGGAGGGAGCTACACCTTC.

V and J are TRBV7-2 and TRBJ2-5; no clear D gene. Germline V gives CDR1 SGHTA, CDR2 FQGNSA. CDR3 length: 14 residues. Trimming cost V 4 bases and J 3 bases, with 12 bases left between them. CDR3 nucleotides: TGTGCCAGCAGCTCCCGACTGCGGAAAGAGACCCAGTACTTC. This sequence encodes CASSSRLRKETQYF.

This clone has only a few counts. The chain has TRBV6-6 and TRBJ2-7; 8 nucleotides line up with TRBD1. In germline, CDR1 is MNHNY, CDR2 SVGAGI (reference sequence). After removal of 6 bases from V and 3 bases from J, the junction contained 13 bases not matched to a gene. CDR3 size: 16 residues. The CDR3 DNA is TGTGCCAGCAGCGAGACAGGGGCCCTCATAGACTACGAGCAGTACTTC. Residues: CASSETGALIDYEQYF.

The chain recombines TRBV11-2 with TRBJ2-7; D is unclear. The germline V gene encodes CDR1 SGHAT and CDR2 FQNNGV. The V end was cut by 1 base, the J end by 3 bases, with 7 bases between. The CDR3 contains 13 residues. CDR3 residues: CASSLVQNYEQYF. In DNA form, the CDR3 reads TGTGCCAGCAGCTTAGTACAGAACTACGAGCAGTACTTC.

The chain has TRBV4-1 and TRBJ1-2; D is possibly TRBD1 (5 bases). Per germline, CDR1 MGHRA and CDR2 YSYEKL. This CDR3 is built from 15 residues. Trimming removed 1 base from V and 0 bases from J, with 9 bases in between. The CDR3 DNA reads as TGCGCCAGCAGCCAAGGCCCAGGGTCTAACTATGGCTACACCTTC. It is translated as CASSQGPGSNYGYTF.

This sequence joins TRBV28 and TRBJ2-5; D unclear. The CDR3 contains 11 residues. V lost 3 bases and J lost 4, with 3 bases in between. Germline CDR1 is MDHEN and CDR2 is SYDVKM. CDR3 DNA: TGTGCCAGCAGTTTGGGAGAGACCCAGTACTTC. Encoded protein: CASSLGETQYF.

CDR3 protein: CASGLTLDSFHNEQFF. The CDR3 DNA is TGTGCTAGTGGTTTGACCTTGGACAGTTTTCACAATGAGCAGTTCTTC. The rearrangement joins TRBV12-5 to TRBJ2-1; D perhaps matches TRBD1 (6 bases). Between the trimmed V and J ends, which lost 2 bases and 5 bases, there was a span of 16 bases. CDR3 length: 16 residues. Looked up from germline, CDR1 is LGHNT and CDR2 is FRNRAP.

The J gene is TRBJ2-4, the V gene TRBV19; TRBD2 matches at 16 bases. CDR3 length equals 18 residues. Germline loops: CDR1 LNHDA, CDR2 SQIVND (reference sequence). Losses at the gene ends were 7 bases for V and 3 bases for J; bases not matched to a gene: 9. CDR3 DNA sequence: TGTGCCAGTAATCCGGGACTAGCGGGGGGGCCAGGCAAAAACATTCAGTACTTC. Translating gives CASNPGLAGGPGKNIQYF.

The chain employs TRBV7-9 and TRBJ2-5; no clear D gene. The V gene lost 0 bases and the J gene lost 0 bases, with 11 bases spanning the gap. Germline loops: CDR1 SEHNR, CDR2 FQNEAQ (reference sequence). The CDR3 covers 16 residues. The CDR3: CASSLASGGNQETQYF. DNA for the CDR3: TGTGCCAGCAGCTTAGCTAGTGGCGGAAACCAAGAGACCCAGTACTTC.

The chain links TRBV7-9 to TRBJ2-4; 14 bases map to TRBD2. The CDR3 has 18 amino acids. The J segment lost 0 bases and the V segment lost 5 bases, leaving 6 bases of the junction unmatched. Germline V gene data show CDR1 as SEHNR and CDR2 as FQNEAQ (reference sequence). CDR3 coding DNA: TGTGCCAGCAGCCCAGGGACTAGCGGGGGTATAGCCAAAAACATTCAGTACTTC. Amino acids: CASSPGTSGGIAKNIQYF.

Written as DNA, the CDR3 is TGTGCCACCGGGGGGTTAGGACAGGGCGGCTCACCCCTCCACTTT. This gives the protein CATGGLGQGGSPLHF. This sequence joins TRBV6-5 and TRBJ1-6; 8 bases agree with TRBD1. Unmatched junction bases numbered 15, after V lost 10 bases and J lost 10 bases. CDR3 length: 15 residues. CDR1 is MNHEY and CDR2 is SVGAGI in the germline V gene.

The V call is TRBV7-9, the J call TRBJ2-7; TRBD2 matches 7 bases. The CDR3 spans 18 residues. V trimming: 1 base; J trimming: 2 bases; junction bases outside the gene matches: 14. Germline-derived CDR1 and CDR2 are SEHNR and FQNEAQ (reference sequence). CDR3 in amino acids: CASSLVGQTGAGTYEQYF. The CDR3 region has the DNA TGTGCCAGCAGCTTAGTGGGCCAGACGGGAGCGGGAACCTACGAGCAGTACTTC.

This clone was seen only a few times. The rearrangement links TRBV2 to TRBJ1-5; 11 bases align to TRBD1. The CDR3 is 14 amino acids. Germline CDR1 and CDR2: SNHLY and FYNNEI. The V segment lost 8 bases and the J segment 6 bases; nucleotides outside the gene matches: 6. CDR3 region: CASWGGQGGQPQHF. Written as DNA, the CDR3 is TGTGCCAGCTGGGGGGGACAGGGGGGTCAGCCCCAGCATTTT. Drawing the rest from reference TRBV2 and TRBJ1-5, the complete variable domain is EPEVTQTPSHQVTQMGQEVILRCVPISNHLYFYWYRQILGQKVEFLVSFYNNEISEKSEIFDDQFSVERPDGSNFTLKIRSTKLEDSAMYFCASWGGQGGQPQHFGDGTRLSIL.

The chain joins TRBV11-2 to TRBJ2-6; D might be TRBD2 (5 bases). Germline CDR1 SGHAT, CDR2 FQNNGV. Trimming pared 5 bases from V and 3 bases from J, leaving 20 bases between. The CDR3 spans 18 residues. In nucleotides, the CDR3 is TGTGCCAGCAGCCAGAAGAGGGTGAAGCTGGGTGGGGCCAACGTCCTGACTTTC. Amino acids: CASSQKRVKLGGANVLTF.

This chain links TRBV28 with TRBJ1-6; TRBD1 agrees at 7 bases. V lost 5 bases and J lost 10; bases outside the gene matches: 8. Germline CDR1 is MDHEN and CDR2 is SYDVKM. The CDR3 sequence is 14 residues long. CDR3 amino acids: CASSRTGVGSPLHF. CDR3 coding DNA: TGTGCCAGCAGTAGAACAGGGGTCGGCTCACCCCTCCACTTT. Based on the CDR3 plus reference TRBV28 and TRBJ1-6, the full variable domain is DVKVTQSSRYLVKRTGEKVFLECVQDMDHENMFWYRQDPGLGLRLIYFSYDVKMKEKGDIPEGYSVSREKKERFSLILESASTNQTSMYLCASSRTGVGSPLHFGNGTRLTVT.

The rearrangement joins TRBV28 to TRBJ1-4; a possible D gene is TRBD1 (5 bases). CDR3 length equals 12 residues. Looked up from germline, CDR1 is MDHEN and CDR2 is SYDVKM. Trimming removed 5 bases at V and 15 bases at J, with 16 bases between. The CDR3 DNA reads as TGTGCCAGCAGTCAGGGAAAAACTGTTTTGTTTTTT. It specifies CASSQGKTVLFF.

The chain carries TRBV2 and TRBJ1-2, with 10 bases identical to TRBD1. Germline V lookup: CDR1 SNHLY, CDR2 FYNNEI. V lost 7 bases to trimming and J lost 8 bases; unmatched junction nucleotides: 7. The CDR3 extends over 13 amino acids. The CDR3 coding sequence is TGTGCCAGCAACGGGGGGACAGGGGAAGGCTACACCTTC. This gives the protein CASNGGTGEGYTF. Using reference TRBV2 and TRBJ1-2 for the parts outside the CDR3, the full variable domain is EPEVTQTPSHQVTQMGQEVILRCVPISNHLYFYWYRQILGQKVEFLVSFYNNEISEKSEIFDDQFSVERPDGSNFTLKIRSTKLEDSAMYFCASNGGTGEGYTFGSGTRLTVV.

The V and J genes are TRBV30 and TRBJ1-2; D is undetermined. Germline CDR1 GTSNPN, CDR2 SVGIG (reference sequence). The CDR3 contains 15 residues. Trimming removed 2 bases at V and 7 bases at J, with 20 bases between. The CDR3 here is CAWSLPWVLRAGYTF. The CDR3 nucleotides are TGTGCCTGGAGTCTCCCGTGGGTCCTGAGGGCTGGCTACACCTTC.

This clone came up a few times. The chain carries TRBV6-5 and TRBJ1-2; 7 bases are shared with TRBD1. This CDR3 contains 14 residues. V gave up 8 bases and J gave up 2 bases; unmatched junction bases: 8. Per germline, CDR1 MNHEY and CDR2 SVGAGI. CDR3 sequence (DNA): TGTGCCAGCCATCAGGGGGGACGGAACTATGGCTACACCTTC. This codes for CASHQGGRNYGYTF.

V usage is TRBV28 and J usage is TRBJ2-1; tentatively, D is TRBD2 (6 bases). CDR3 size: 14 residues. Trimming removed 7 bases from V and 3 bases from J, with 13 bases in between. Germline lookup yields CDR1 MDHEN and CDR2 SYDVKM. CDR3 nucleotides: TGTGCCAGCAAACCGGGACTTAACTACAATGAGCAGTTCTTC. Protein: CASKPGLNYNEQFF.

The chain uses TRBV2 and TRBJ2-2, with TRBD2 identical over 8 bases. This CDR3 has 14 residues. Trimming cost V 5 bases and J 10 bases; bases outside gene matches: 9. Germline CDR1 reads SNHLY; CDR2 reads FYNNEI. In DNA form, the CDR3 reads TGTGCCAGCAGTTCCGGGACTAGGATTCCGGAGCTGTTTTTT. This codes for CASSSGTRIPELFF.

This chain uses TRBV6-1 with TRBJ2-7, with unresolved D. The V end lost 4 bases, the J end lost 3 bases, and 7 bases lay between the germline ends. Per the germline V gene, CDR1 is MNHNS and CDR2 is SASEGT. CDR3 length: 12 residues. The CDR3 region is CASSAGDYEQYF. CDR3 DNA: TGTGCCAGCAGTGCGGGCGACTACGAGCAGTACTTC.

The chain recombines TRBV14 with TRBJ2-5; no reliable D call. This CDR3 region has 15 residues. Germline V gene lookup returns CDR1 SGHDN and CDR2 FVKESK. The V gene lost 1 base and the J gene lost 4 bases, with 13 bases spanning the gap. The CDR3 coding sequence is TGTGCCAGCAGCCAAGCGGTTTCGGTTGGAGAGACCCAGTACTTC. Amino acids: CASSQAVSVGETQYF.

The chain is built from TRBV18 and TRBJ2-7; no definite D call. CDR1 and CDR2 (germline): KGHSH, LQKENI. CDR3 length: 14 residues. Between the trimmed V and J ends, which lost 1 base and 5 bases, there was a span of 12 bases. The CDR3 region has the DNA TGTGCCAGCTCACCACAACAGCTCCAGGACGAGCAGTACTTC. Translation: CASSPQQLQDEQYF.

The genes are TRBV28 and TRBJ1-5; the D gene is possibly TRBD1 (6 bases). Deletions cut 6 bases from V and 4 bases from J, with 16 bases between. The CDR3 is made up of 15 amino acids. Germline-derived CDR1 and CDR2 are MDHEN and SYDVKM. The DNA of the CDR3 is TGTGCCAGCAGGCCAAAGACAGGACAAAATCAGCCCCAGCATTTT. Translated, it gives CASRPKTGQNQPQHF. The full variable domain, with the rest looked up from reference TRBV28 and TRBJ1-5, is DVKVTQSSRYLVKRTGEKVFLECVQDMDHENMFWYRQDPGLGLRLIYFSYDVKMKEKGDIPEGYSVSREKKERFSLILESASTNQTSMYLCASRPKTGQNQPQHFGDGTRLSIL.

V and J are TRBV19 and TRBJ1-2; a possible D gene is TRBD1 (6 bases). Germline V lookup: CDR1 LNHDA, CDR2 SQIVND (reference sequence). V dropped 5 bases and J dropped 9 bases, with 13 bases sitting between them. This CDR3 contains 12 residues. This CDR3 reads CASSANRERYTF. The CDR3 coding sequence is TGTGCCAGTAGTGCTAACAGGGAACGCTACACCTTC.

The chain couples TRBV11-2 to TRBJ1-1; D remains ambiguous. Germline V CDR1 and CDR2: SGHAT, FQNNGV. The V end lost 1 base, the J end lost 7 bases, and 10 bases lay between the germline ends. The CDR3 consists of 13 residues. The CDR3 region has the DNA TGTGCCAGCAGCTTAGGCGGACGGAGTGAAGCTTTCTTT. This encodes CASSLGGRSEAFF.